This TCR beta chain came from a study of cytomegalovirus exposure and HLA in healthy donors. Trimming took 3 bases from V and 4 from J; bases not matched to a gene: 4. This CDR3 is 17 amino acids long. The germline V gene encodes CDR1 KGHSH and CDR2 LQKENI. PCR used 60 Vbeta primers and 13 Jbeta primers. Method: immunoSEQ multiplex PCR; TCRdb's copy keeps in-frame clones and lacks some. The data contain about 160,000 clones, 65% to 80% of them seen just once; the ten biggest clones take up about 3%. This clone was detected only a few times. The chain joins TRBV18 to TRBJ2-2; 14 positions agree with TRBD2. Sequenced material: PBMCs. This TCR came from a woman between 50 and 59 years old in good health and CMV-seropositive. In DNA form, the CDR3 reads TGTGCCAGCTCACCCCGCGGACTAGCGGGGGGCACCGGGGAGCTGTTTTTT. Residues: CASSPRGLAGGTGELFF.